Shown below are 14 T cell receptor beta chains from a single sample sequenced in a study of Ad26.COV2.S vaccination and SARS-CoV-2 variants. TCRdb keeps only in-frame clones here, not all; method: immunoSEQ multiplex PCR. The table has about 350,000 clones, about 91% seen once; the top ten hold about 3.9%. The material was peripheral blood, obtained after recovery from COVID-19. The receptors shown here come from a human donor who had recovered from COVID-19.

The chain recombines TRBV4-3 with TRBJ2-5; D is uncertain. Trimming cost V 3 bases and J 5 bases, with 16 bases left between them. Germline V gene sequence: CDR1 LGHNA, CDR2 YSLEER. This CDR3 is 15 amino acids long. The CDR3 region has the DNA TGCGCCAGCAGCCAGGGTTTGACTGGGGTGGAGACCCAGTACTTC. The encoded protein is CASSQGLTGVETQYF.

The V and J genes are TRBV6-5 and TRBJ2-5, with D possibly TRBD1 on 6 matching bases. The CDR3 runs to 12 residues. CDR1 MNHEY and CDR2 SVGAGI come from the germline V gene. Trimming removed 10 bases from V and 5 bases from J, with 14 bases in between. CDR3 nucleotide sequence: TGTGCCACAAAGGGGGTAGGTGAGACCCAGTACTTC. It specifies CATKGVGETQYF.

This clone was detected only once. V is TRBV7-2 and J is TRBJ2-2; D might be TRBD2 (6 bases). Germline V lookup: CDR1 SGHTA, CDR2 FQGNSA. V was shortened by 5 bases and J by 4 bases, with 11 bases between the two germline ends. This CDR3 comprises 14 residues. DNA of the CDR3: TGTGCCAGCAGCCTTAAGCGGGTCACCGGGGAGCTGTTTTTT. Translation gives CASSLKRVTGELFF. Filled out from reference TRBV7-2 and TRBJ2-2, the complete variable domain reads GAGVSQSPSNKVTEKGKDVELRCDPISGHTALYWYRQSLGQGLEFLIYFQGNSAPDKSGLPSDRFSAERTGGSVSTLTIQRTQQEDSAVYLCASSLKRVTGELFFGEGSRLTVL.

The chain couples TRBV25-1 to TRBJ2-7; no definite D call. Trimming shortened V by 10 bases and J by 2 bases, and 12 bases separated the two germline ends. The CDR3 length is 12 residues. Germline lookup yields CDR1 MGHDK and CDR2 SYGVNS. The chain's CDR3 is CATWAGAYEQYF. The CDR3 coding sequence is TGTGCCACCTGGGCAGGAGCCTACGAGCAGTACTTC.

The chain combines TRBV12-3 or TRBV12-4 with TRBJ2-7, with unresolved D. V lost 5 bases and J lost 6, with 11 bases in between. This CDR3 has 12 amino acids. The DNA of the CDR3 is TGTGCCAGCAGTGCTTACTTAGCCGAGCAGTACTTC. It translates to CASSAYLAEQYF.

V usage is TRBV4-3 and J usage is TRBJ2-3; no clear D. The V gene lost 0 bases and the J gene lost 2 bases, with 18 bases spanning the gap. The CDR3 spans 18 residues. Germline lookup yields CDR1 LGHNA and CDR2 YSLEER. The CDR3 DNA follows: TGCGCCAGCAGCCAAGATCTTTCGGCGTACACCTCCACAGATACGCAGTATTTT. Translating gives CASSQDLSAYTSTDTQYF.

The CDR3 region has the DNA TGTGCCAGCAGCCAAACTGCCGGACAGAGCAATCAGCCCCAGCATTTT. This codes for CASSQTAGQSNQPQHF. The J gene is TRBJ1-5, the V gene TRBV5-5; tentatively, D is TRBD1 (6 bases). CDR1 is SGHKS and CDR2 is YYEKEE in the germline V gene (reference sequence). Trimming took 4 bases from V and 1 from J, leaving 15 bases between them. The CDR3 covers 16 residues.

The genes are TRBV2 and TRBJ1-6, with a possible D match to TRBD1 (6 bases). V lost 6 bases to trimming and J lost 0 bases, with 9 bases between them. CDR3 length: 15 amino acids. CDR1 and CDR2 from the germline V gene are SNHLY and FYNNEI. The CDR3 protein is CASSATGSYNSPLHF. CDR3 sequence (DNA): TGTGCCAGCAGCGCGACAGGCTCCTATAATTCACCCCTCCACTTT.

The chain combines TRBV7-2 with TRBJ2-3; the D gene is possibly TRBD2 (6 bases). The germline V gene has CDR1 SGHTA and CDR2 FQGNSA. The V end was cut by 4 bases, the J end by 5 bases, with 13 bases between. The CDR3 has 14 residues. The CDR3 region is CASSSRDFGDTQYF. DNA of the CDR3: TGTGCCAGCAGCTCCAGGGACTTCGGAGATACGCAGTATTTT.

The chain uses TRBV5-1 and TRBJ2-7; 9 positions agree with TRBD2. The J segment lost 0 bases and the V segment lost 4 bases, leaving 5 bases of the junction unmatched. The CDR3 is made up of 15 amino acids. Germline loops: CDR1 SGHRS, CDR2 YFSETQ. CDR3 sequence: CASSPTSGLSYEQYF. CDR3 bases: TGCGCCAGCAGCCCGACTAGCGGCCTCTCCTACGAGCAGTACTTC.

Note on this clone: This sample also contains other DNA sequences that code for the same CDR3. The chain couples TRBV6-5 to TRBJ1-2; D may be TRBD1 (6 bases). CDR3 size: 13 residues. V lost 7 bases to trimming and J lost 2 bases, with 11 bases between them. Germline assignment: CDR1 MNHEY and CDR2 SVGAGI. DNA for the CDR3: TGTGCCAGCACCCTCACAGGGAACTATGGCTACACCTTC. Protein sequence: CASTLTGNYGYTF.

The chain links TRBV2 to TRBJ1-3, with D perhaps matching TRBD1 (6 bases). CDR1 is SNHLY, CDR2 FYNNEI, per germline. V lost 4 bases and J 1 base, leaving 8 bases between the germline ends. The CDR3 is 14 residues long. DNA of the CDR3: TGTGCCAGCAGTGGTCAGGGGTCTGGAAACACCATATATTTT. As protein: CASSGQGSGNTIYF. Full variable domain (remainder filled in from reference TRBV2 and TRBJ1-3): EPEVTQTPSHQVTQMGQEVILRCVPISNHLYFYWYRQILGQKVEFLVSFYNNEISEKSEIFDDQFSVERPDGSNFTLKIRSTKLEDSAMYFCASSGQGSGNTIYFGEGSWLTVV.

This chain's CDR3 is CASRGPGSLNTEAFF. CDR3 DNA: TGTGCCAGCAGAGGGCCGGGTTCCCTGAACACTGAAGCTTTCTTT. This rearrangement joins TRBV6-5 to TRBJ1-1; no definite D call. From germline, CDR1 is MNHEY and CDR2 SVGAGI. The CDR3 contains 15 residues. Trimming pared 6 bases from V and 0 bases from J, leaving 14 bases between.

CDR3 DNA sequence: TGTGCCAGCAGATCCGACAGGGTGAATTCACCCCTCCACTTT. This sequence encodes CASRSDRVNSPLHF. The chain couples TRBV2 to TRBJ1-6, with TRBD1 matching over 7 bases. The junction had 6 bases not matched to a gene; V was cut back by 6 bases and J by 7 bases. Germline V gene sequence: CDR1 SNHLY, CDR2 FYNNEI. The CDR3 has 14 amino acids.